These T cell receptor beta chains were read from a single sample in a study of human T cells and chemical hapten exposure. TCRdb redid the calling of the RACE reads with MiXCR, one entry per CDR3 protein. The sample yields roughly 100,000 distinct CDR3 sequences, around 9.5% seen once. Sequenced material: whole blood, taken in connection with sensitization to the hapten diphenylcyclopropenone (DPC). The receptor source for this set is a woman between 40 and 50 years old with alopecia areata. Some clones in this sample may be carry-over from other donors' samples. CDR3s include the opening cysteine and the closing phenylalanine or tryptophan. A D gene is named only where the DNA matches it firmly. Not all rows give a size; the values are once, few, many and, for expanded clones, a class.

clone_size v_call cdr3_length d_call cdr3_aa
few TRBV29-1 14 TRBD1 CSTGQGVDTGELFF
few TRBV10-3 13 - CAISRAENTEAFF
many TRBV28 12 - CATGQALRKLFF
many TRBV5-1 14 - CASSLEANYNEQFF
few TRBV7-2 12 - CASSLVSVTQYF
many TRBV6-6 18 - CASSYSKTPPYSNQPQHF
few TRBV7-2 14 - CASSLAVGGPTQYF
few TRBV19 15 - CASTDLRDTKETQYF
- TRBV18 13 - CAGSPSGSYEQYF
many TRBV5-8 12 - CASSLWNSPLHF
- TRBV3-1 17 - CASSQEIRRGSSYEQYF
many TRBV4-1 14 - CASSPWTENTEAFF
- TRBV7-2 15 - CASSLRSGRTDTQYF
many TRBV12-3/TRBV12-4 14 TRBD1 CASRTGLVTGELFF
many TRBV30 17 - CAWGTGGGARPSYEQYF
many TRBV5-6 18 - CASSFPAVYGATNEKLFF
many TRBV25-1 14 TRBD1 CASSERQGAYEQYF
- TRBV2 14 - CASSDPRTGNTQYF
many TRBV4-2 12 - CASSQEDHEQYF
many TRBV10-2 16 - CASSFGGVTLGNTIYF
many TRBV4-3 16 - CASSQDGVRAYNEQFF
few TRBV4-1 16 TRBD1 CASSPPGGALSSEAFF
few TRBV7-9 13 - CASSRGPWETQYF
few TRBV10-2 14 TRBD2 CASTPGLATDTQYF
few TRBV29-1 12 - CSVGLLNTEAFF
- TRBV5-1 18 TRBD2 CASSLVRLAGYLYNEQFF
- TRBV5-3 15 - CARSSTGTSTYEQYF
few TRBV7-3 15 TRBD2 CASTQERGDSDTQYF
- TRBV6-2/TRBV6-3 14 - CASRSWRGGYGYTF
many TRBV28 14 - CASSLLWGSPGYTF
many TRBV5-1 14 - CASSLWDGTYEQYF
many TRBV29-1 12 - CSARDADQPQHF
few TRBV18 15 - CASSPASGSTDTQYF
many TRBV18 16 - CASSRGGAGGAYEQYF
many TRBV6-6 13 - CASSYEGIQPQHF
few TRBV11-2 15 - CASSLAGNGDEKLFF
many TRBV4-1 16 TRBD1 CASSQAGQGNNSPLHF
few TRBV10-3 16 - CAISESGQGRGNIQYF
many TRBV27 15 TRBD1 CASSWQGASTDTQYF
many TRBV7-9 16 - CASSPPGSPNTGELFF
few TRBV19 14 TRBD1 CASRGQGRQETQYF
few TRBV20-1 15 - CSARESIEDTGELFF
few TRBV11-2 19 - CASSPVLGQARSGANVLTF
many TRBV5-1 15 - CASSLDRGLGYGYTF
many TRBV5-1 17 TRBD2 CASSLNPWGLAGNVQFF
- TRBV20-1 11 - CSASRGPEAFF
- TRBV7-2 17 - CASSLGPPRGRADTQYF
- TRBV7-9 15 - CASSSSGVEGTEAFF
many TRBV4-3 16 - CASSRESGATKNIQYF
many TRBV6-1 13 - CAPKREISQPQHF